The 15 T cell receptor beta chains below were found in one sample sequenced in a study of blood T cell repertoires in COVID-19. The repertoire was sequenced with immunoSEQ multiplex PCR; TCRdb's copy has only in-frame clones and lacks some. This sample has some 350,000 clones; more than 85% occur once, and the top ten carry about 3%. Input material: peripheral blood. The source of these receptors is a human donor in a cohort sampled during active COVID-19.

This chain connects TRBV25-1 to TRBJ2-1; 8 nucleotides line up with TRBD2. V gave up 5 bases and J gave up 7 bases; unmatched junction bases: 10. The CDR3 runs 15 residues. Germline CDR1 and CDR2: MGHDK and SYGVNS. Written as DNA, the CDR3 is TGTGCCAGCAGTAAACCCGGGACTAGTGGAAATGAGCAGTTCTTC. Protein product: CASSKPGTSGNEQFF. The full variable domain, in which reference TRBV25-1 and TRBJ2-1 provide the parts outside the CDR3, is EADIYQTPRYLVIGTGKKITLECSQTMGHDKMYWYQQDPGMELHLIHYSYGVNSTEKGDLSSESTVSRIRTEHFPLTLESARPSHTSQYLCASSKPGTSGNEQFFGPGTRLTVL.

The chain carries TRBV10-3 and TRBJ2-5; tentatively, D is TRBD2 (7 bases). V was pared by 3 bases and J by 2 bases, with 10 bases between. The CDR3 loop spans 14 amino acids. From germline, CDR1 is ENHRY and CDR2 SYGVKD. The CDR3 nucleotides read TGTGCCATCAGTGACGGGGGGCTACAAGAGACCCAGTACTTC. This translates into CAISDGGLQETQYF.

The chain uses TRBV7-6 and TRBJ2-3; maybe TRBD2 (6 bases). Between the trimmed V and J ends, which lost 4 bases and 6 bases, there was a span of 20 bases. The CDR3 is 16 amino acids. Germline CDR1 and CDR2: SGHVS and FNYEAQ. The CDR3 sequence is CASSSVGTRFWDTQYF. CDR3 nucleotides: TGTGCCAGCAGCTCAGTGGGGACTCGTTTTTGGGATACGCAGTATTTT.

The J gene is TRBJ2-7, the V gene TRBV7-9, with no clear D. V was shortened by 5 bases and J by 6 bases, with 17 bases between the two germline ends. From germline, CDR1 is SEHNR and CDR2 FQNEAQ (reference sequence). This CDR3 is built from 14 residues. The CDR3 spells CASSIHIRPIEQYF. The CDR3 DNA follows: TGTGCCAGCAGCATTCACATCAGGCCTATCGAGCAGTACTTC.

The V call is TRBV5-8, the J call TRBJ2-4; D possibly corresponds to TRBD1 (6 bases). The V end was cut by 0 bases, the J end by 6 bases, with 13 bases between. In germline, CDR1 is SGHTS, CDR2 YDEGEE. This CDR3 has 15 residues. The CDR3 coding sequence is TGTGCCAGCAGCTTGGGACAGGAGTTCGGAAACATTCAGTACTTC. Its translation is CASSLGQEFGNIQYF.

CDR3 nucleotides: TGTGCCACCAGCAGAGGAAGCGGGGGGGGTACAGATACGCAGTATTTT. Translated, it gives CATSRGSGGGTDTQYF. The chain is built from TRBV15 and TRBJ2-3; 10 bases agree with TRBD2. This CDR3 is built from 16 residues. CDR1 and CDR2 from the germline V gene are LNHNV and YYDKDF (reference sequence). V dropped 1 base and J dropped 3; count of bases not matched to a gene: 4.

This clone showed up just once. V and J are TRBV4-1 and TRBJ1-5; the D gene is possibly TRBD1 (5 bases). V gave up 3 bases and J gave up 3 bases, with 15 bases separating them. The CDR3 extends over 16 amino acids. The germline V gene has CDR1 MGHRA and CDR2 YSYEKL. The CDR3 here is CASSHSQAGVNQPQHF. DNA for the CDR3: TGCGCCAGCAGCCACTCCCAGGCGGGGGTCAATCAGCCCCAGCATTTT.

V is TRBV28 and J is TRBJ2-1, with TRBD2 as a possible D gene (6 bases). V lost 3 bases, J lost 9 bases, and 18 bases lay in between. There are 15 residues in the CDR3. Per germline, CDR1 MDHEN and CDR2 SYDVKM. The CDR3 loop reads CASSFHVDRGSEQFF. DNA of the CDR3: TGTGCCAGCAGTTTTCACGTGGACCGGGGGAGTGAGCAGTTCTTC.

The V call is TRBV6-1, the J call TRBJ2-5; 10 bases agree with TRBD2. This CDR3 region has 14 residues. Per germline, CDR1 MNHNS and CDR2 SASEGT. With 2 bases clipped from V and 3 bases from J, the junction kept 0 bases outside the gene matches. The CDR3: CASSELAGEETQYF. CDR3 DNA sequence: TGTGCCAGCAGTGAACTAGCGGGGGAAGAGACCCAGTACTTC.

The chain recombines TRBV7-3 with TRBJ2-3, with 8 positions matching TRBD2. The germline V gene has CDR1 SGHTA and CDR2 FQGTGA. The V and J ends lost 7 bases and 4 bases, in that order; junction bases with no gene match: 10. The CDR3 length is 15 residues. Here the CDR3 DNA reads TGTGCCAGCACCGCAAGCGGGGGAGAATCAGATACGCAGTATTTT. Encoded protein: CASTASGGESDTQYF.

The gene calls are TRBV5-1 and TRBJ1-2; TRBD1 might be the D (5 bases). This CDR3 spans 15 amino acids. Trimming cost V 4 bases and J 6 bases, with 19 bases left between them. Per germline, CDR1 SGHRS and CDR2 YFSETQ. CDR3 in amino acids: CASSPYQGNIDGYTF. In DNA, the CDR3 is TGCGCCAGCAGCCCTTATCAGGGTAACATCGATGGCTACACCTTC.

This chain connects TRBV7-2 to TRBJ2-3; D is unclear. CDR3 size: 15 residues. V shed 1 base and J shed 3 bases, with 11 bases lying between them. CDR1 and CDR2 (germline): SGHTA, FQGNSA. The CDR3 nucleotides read TGTGCCAGCAGCTTAGGTGGCGGAGAAACAGATACGCAGTATTTT. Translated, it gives CASSLGGGETDTQYF.

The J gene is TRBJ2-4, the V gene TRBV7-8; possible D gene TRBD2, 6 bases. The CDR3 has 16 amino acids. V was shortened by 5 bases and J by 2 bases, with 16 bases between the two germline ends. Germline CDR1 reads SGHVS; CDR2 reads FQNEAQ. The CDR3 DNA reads TGTGCCAGCAGCCCACATGAGGAGGGACCCAAAAACATTCAGTACTTC. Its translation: CASSPHEEGPKNIQYF.

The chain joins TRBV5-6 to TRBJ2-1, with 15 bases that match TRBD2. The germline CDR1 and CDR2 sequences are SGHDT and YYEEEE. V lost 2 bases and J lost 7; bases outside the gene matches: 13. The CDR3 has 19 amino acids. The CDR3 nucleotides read TGTGCCAGCAGCTTAGGACTAGCGGGAGGGCCGGACCCTTTTAATGAGCAGTTCTTC. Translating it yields CASSLGLAGGPDPFNEQFF.

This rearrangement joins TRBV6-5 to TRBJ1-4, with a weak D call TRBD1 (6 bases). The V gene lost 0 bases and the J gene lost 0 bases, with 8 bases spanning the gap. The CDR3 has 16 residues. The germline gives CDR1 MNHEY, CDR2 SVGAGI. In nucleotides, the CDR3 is TGTGCCAGCAGTTACTCACAGGGAGCAACTAATGAAAAACTGTTTTTT. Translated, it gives CASSYSQGATNEKLFF.